This TCR beta chain was documented in a study of regulatory T cells in long-lasting Graves disease. Time point specified: persistent/refractory GD, antithyroid drugs over 5 years with positive TRAb. After RNA was extracted from PBMCs, the TCR library was made from it. Through Arm-PCR of CDR3 regions and iRepertoire HTBI primers, TCR beta libraries were built. TCRdb independently ran MiXCR on the multiplex PCR reads; one entry per CDR3 protein. Of about 290,000 distinct CDR3 sequences in the sample, 20% to 25% were seen once. CDR3 length: 17 residues. Germline trimming cut 0 bases from V and 6 bases from J; bases unmatched to any gene: 9. Germline-derived CDR1 and CDR2 are ENHRY and SYGVKD.

The source is a female donor with Graves disease. The V and J genes are TRBV10-3 and TRBJ2-3; 10 bases are a match to TRBD2. This specimen consisted of peripheral blood mononuclear cells (PBMCs), obtained when the disease was refractory, from a patient treated with antithyroid drugs. The CDR3 protein is CAISESGSGRSGDTQYF. The CDR3 DNA reads as TGTGCCATCAGTGAGTCGGGTAGCGGGAGGTCGGGTGATACGCAGTATTTT.